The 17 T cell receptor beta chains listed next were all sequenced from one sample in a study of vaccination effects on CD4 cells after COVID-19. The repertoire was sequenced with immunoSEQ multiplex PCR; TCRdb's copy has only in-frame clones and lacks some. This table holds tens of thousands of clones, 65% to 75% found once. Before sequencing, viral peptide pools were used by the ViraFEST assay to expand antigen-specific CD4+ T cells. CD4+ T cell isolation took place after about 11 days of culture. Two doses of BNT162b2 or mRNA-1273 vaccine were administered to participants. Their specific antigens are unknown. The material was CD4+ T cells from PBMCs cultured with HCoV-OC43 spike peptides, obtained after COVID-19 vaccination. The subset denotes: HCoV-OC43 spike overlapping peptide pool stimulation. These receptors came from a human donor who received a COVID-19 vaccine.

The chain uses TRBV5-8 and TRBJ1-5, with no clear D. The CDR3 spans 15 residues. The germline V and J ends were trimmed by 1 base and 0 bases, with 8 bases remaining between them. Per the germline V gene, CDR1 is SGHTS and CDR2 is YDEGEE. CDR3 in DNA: TGTGCCAGCAGCTTGTCCAGCAATAGCAATCAGCCCCAGCATTTT. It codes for CASSLSSNSNQPQHF.

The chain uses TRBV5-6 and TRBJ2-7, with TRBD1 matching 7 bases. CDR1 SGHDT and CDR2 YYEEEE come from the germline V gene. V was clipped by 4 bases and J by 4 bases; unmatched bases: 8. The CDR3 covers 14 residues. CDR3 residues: CASSQGQIPYEQYF. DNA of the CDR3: TGTGCCAGCAGCCAGGGACAGATCCCGTACGAGCAGTACTTC. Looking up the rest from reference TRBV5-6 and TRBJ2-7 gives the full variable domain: DAGVTQSPTHLIKTRGQQVTLRCSPKSGHDTVSWYQQALGQGPQFIFQYYEEEERQRGNFPDRFSGHQFPNYSSELNVNALLLGDSALYLCASSQGQIPYEQYFGPGTRLTVT.

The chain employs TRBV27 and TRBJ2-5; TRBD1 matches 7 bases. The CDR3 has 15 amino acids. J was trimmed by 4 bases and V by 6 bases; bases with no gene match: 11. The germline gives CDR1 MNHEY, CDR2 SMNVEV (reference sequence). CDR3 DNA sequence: TGTGCCAGCAGCCCAACAACAGGGGTAGGAGAGACCCAGTACTTC. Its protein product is CASSPTTGVGETQYF.

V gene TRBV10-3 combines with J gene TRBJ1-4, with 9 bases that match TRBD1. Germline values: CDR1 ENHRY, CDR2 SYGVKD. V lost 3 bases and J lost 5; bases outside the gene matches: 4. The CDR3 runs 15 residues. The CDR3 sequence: CAISDSGTGNEKLFF. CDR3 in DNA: TGTGCCATCAGTGATTCGGGGACAGGGAATGAAAAACTGTTTTTT.

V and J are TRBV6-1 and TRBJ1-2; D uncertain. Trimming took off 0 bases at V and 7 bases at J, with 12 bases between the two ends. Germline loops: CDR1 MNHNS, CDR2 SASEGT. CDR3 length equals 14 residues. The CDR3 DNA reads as TGTGCCAGCAGTGAAGCAATAGGAGCAGGTGGCTACACCTTC. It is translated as CASSEAIGAGGYTF.

Here the CDR3 reads CATSRGQGSQPQHF. The CDR3 DNA sequence: TGTGCCACCAGCAGGGGACAGGGGAGTCAGCCCCAGCATTTT. The chain has TRBV15 and TRBJ1-5; 10 positions match TRBD1. The CDR3 sequence is 14 residues long. The ends lost 3 bases at V and 6 bases at J; junction bases unmatched: 2. In germline, CDR1 is LNHNV, CDR2 YYDKDF (reference sequence).

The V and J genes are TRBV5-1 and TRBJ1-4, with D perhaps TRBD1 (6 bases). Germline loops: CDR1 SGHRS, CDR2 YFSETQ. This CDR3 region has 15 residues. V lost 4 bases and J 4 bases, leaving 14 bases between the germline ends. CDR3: CASSPGGGRNEKLFF. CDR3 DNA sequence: TGCGCCAGCAGCCCGGGCGGGGGGCGTAATGAAAAACTGTTTTTT.

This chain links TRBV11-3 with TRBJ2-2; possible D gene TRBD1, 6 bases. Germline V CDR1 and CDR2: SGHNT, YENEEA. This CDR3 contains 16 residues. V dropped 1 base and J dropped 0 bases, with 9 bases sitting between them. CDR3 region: CASSLGGGPNTGELFF. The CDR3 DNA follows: TGTGCCAGCAGCTTAGGTGGGGGCCCGAACACCGGGGAGCTGTTTTTT.

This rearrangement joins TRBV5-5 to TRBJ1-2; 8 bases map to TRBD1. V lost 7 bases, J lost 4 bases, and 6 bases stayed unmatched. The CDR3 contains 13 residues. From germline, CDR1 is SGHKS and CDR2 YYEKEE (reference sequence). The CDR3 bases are TGTGCCAGCGTACCCGACAGGGGCTATGGCTACACCTTC. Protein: CASVPDRGYGYTF.

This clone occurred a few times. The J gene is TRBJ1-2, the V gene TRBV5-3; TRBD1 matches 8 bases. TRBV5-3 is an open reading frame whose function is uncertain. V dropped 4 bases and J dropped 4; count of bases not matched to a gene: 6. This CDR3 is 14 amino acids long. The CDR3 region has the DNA TGTGCCAGAAGCGCTAGACAGGGGAGCTATGGCTACACCTTC. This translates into CARSARQGSYGYTF.

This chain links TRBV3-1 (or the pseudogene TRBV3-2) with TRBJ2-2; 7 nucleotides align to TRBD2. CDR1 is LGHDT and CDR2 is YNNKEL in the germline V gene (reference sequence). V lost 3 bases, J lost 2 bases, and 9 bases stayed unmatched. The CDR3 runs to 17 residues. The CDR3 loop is CASSQGGLWGNTGELFF. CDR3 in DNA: TGTGCCAGCAGCCAGGGGGGGTTGTGGGGAAACACCGGGGAGCTGTTTTTT.

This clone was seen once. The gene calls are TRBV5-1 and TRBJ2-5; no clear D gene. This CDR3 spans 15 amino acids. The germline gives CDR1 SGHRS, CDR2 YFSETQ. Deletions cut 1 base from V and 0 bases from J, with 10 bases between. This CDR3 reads CASSLWSLNQETQYF. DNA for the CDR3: TGCGCCAGCAGCTTGTGGTCACTGAACCAAGAGACCCAGTACTTC.

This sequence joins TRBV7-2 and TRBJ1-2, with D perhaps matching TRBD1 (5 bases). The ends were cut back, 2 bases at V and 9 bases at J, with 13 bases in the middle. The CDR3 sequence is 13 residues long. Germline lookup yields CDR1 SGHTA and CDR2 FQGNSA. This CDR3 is CASSLIGTASYTF. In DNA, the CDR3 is TGTGCCAGCAGCTTAATAGGGACGGCAAGCTACACCTTC.

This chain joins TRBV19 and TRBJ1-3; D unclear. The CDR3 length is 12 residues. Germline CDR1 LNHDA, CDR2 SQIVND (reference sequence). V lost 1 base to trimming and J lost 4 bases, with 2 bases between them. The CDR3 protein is CASSIGGNTIYF. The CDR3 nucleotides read TGTGCCAGTAGTATAGGGGGAAACACCATATATTTT.

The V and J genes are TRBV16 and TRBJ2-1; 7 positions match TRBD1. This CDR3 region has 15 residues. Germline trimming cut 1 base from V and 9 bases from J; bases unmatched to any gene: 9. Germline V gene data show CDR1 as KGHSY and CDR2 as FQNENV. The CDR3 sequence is CASSQLGQQLVEQFF. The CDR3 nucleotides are TGTGCCAGCAGCCAATTGGGACAGCAACTTGTTGAGCAGTTCTTC.

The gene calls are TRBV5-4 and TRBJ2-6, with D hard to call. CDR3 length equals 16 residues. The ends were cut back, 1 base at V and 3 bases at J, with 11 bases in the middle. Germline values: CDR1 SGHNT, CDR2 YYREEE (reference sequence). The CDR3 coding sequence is TGTGCCAGCAGCTTGACCCACGGTGGTGGGGCCAACGTCCTGACTTTC. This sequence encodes CASSLTHGGGANVLTF.

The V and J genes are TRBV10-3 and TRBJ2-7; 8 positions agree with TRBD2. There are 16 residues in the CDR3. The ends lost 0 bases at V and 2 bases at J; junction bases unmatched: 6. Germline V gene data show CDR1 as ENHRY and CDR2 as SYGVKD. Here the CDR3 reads CAISESSGEGPYEQYF. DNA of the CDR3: TGTGCCATCAGTGAGTCTAGCGGGGAGGGCCCCTACGAGCAGTACTTC.